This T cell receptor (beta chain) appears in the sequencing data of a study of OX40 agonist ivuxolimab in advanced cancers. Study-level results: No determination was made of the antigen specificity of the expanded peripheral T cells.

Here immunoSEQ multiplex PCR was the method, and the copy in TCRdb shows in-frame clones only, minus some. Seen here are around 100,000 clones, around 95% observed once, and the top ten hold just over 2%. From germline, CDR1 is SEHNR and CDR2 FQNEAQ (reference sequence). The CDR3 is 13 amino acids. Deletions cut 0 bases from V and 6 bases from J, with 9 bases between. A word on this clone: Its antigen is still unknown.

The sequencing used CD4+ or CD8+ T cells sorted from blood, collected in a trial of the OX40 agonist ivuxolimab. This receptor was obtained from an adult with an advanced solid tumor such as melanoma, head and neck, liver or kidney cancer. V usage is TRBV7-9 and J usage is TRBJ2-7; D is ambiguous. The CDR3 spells CASSLAFTSEQYF. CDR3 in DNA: TGTGCCAGCAGCTTAGCGTTTACAAGCGAGCAGTACTTC.